This TCR beta chain appears in the sequencing data of a study of OX40 agonist ivuxolimab in advanced cancers. The V gene's germline CDR1 is LNHDA and CDR2 SQIVND (reference sequence). V trimming: 6 bases; J trimming: 2 bases; junction bases outside the gene matches: 17. The CDR3 spans 18 residues. Profiling relied on immunoSEQ multiplex PCR, and the TCRdb table lists in-frame clones only, not all of them. The table records about 60,000 clones, 89% of them present only once. The chain has TRBV19 and TRBJ1-1; TRBD1 matches at 8 bases. The source of this sequence is an adult with an advanced solid tumor such as melanoma, head and neck, liver or kidney cancer. The sample consisted of CD4+ or CD8+ T cells sorted from blood, taken in a trial of the OX40 agonist ivuxolimab. DNA for the CDR3: TGTGCCAGTAGAAACCCCGCCGATTCCGGGACAGGCAACACTGAAGCTTTCTTT. The encoded protein is CASRNPADSGTGNTEAFF.